Listed here are 9 T cell receptor beta chains from one sample, sequenced in a study of shared clonotypes between healthy human individuals (dated by TCRdb to the early 2020s). Library prep was done by the immunoSEQ multiplex PCR assay. The immuneACCESS repertoire file appears here via TCRdb, limited to in-frame rearrangements. These files lack a portion of the clones; in checked studies, under half of the deficit traces to unresolved V genes, and the cause of the others is not known. Recorded for this sample are some 2.4 million clones; over 85% of them occurred a single time. 0.36% of the sample is held by the ten biggest clonotypes. Material for sequencing was naive CD4+ T cells from PBMCs. Taken with the paper, the label for cell subset or site translates to: CD45RA+ positively selected. The receptors here all came from a man aged 18 to 35 in good health. Some clones in this sample may be carry-over from other donors' samples.

The CDR3 nucleotides are TGTGCCAGTAGCCAGACTCGCCATTGGGATGAGCAGTTCTTC. Protein sequence: CASSQTRHWDEQFF. The chain combines TRBV19 with TRBJ2-1; D remains ambiguous. The germline V and J ends were trimmed by 6 bases and 8 bases, with 17 bases remaining between them. This CDR3 has 14 amino acids. CDR1 and CDR2 from the germline V gene are LNHDA and SQIVND (reference sequence).

The chain carries TRBV7-9 and TRBJ1-2; perhaps TRBD1 as D (6 bases). Trimming removed 1 base from V and 4 bases from J, with 19 bases in between. The CDR3 runs to 17 residues. CDR1 SEHNR and CDR2 FQNEAQ come from the germline V gene (reference sequence). Here the CDR3 reads CASSLGSGGRAVYGYTF. The CDR3 DNA is TGTGCCAGCAGCTTAGGCTCTGGGGGCAGGGCGGTCTATGGCTACACCTTC.

The chain links TRBV11-3 to TRBJ2-1, with D possibly being TRBD1 (5 bases). Germline loops: CDR1 SGHNT, CDR2 YENEEA. V lost 5 bases and J lost 0, with 17 bases in between. This CDR3 has 17 residues. DNA for the CDR3: TGTGCCAGCAGCGGACCTAGGGGCCAAAGCTCCTACAATGAGCAGTTCTTC. This encodes CASSGPRGQSSYNEQFF.

The chain is built from TRBV29-1 and TRBJ2-5; no firm D call. The V gene's germline CDR1 is SQVTM and CDR2 ANQGSEA. V was shortened by 6 bases and J by 0 bases, with 11 bases between the two germline ends. This CDR3 comprises 13 residues. The CDR3 DNA is TGCAGCGTAGCCGCTAAGTACCAAGAGACCCAGTACTTC. It encodes CSVAAKYQETQYF.

A single count supports this clone. V is TRBV11-2 and J is TRBJ1-5, with 7 bases lining up with TRBD1. V was pared by 6 bases and J by 4 bases, with 6 bases of the junction left unmatched. Germline values: CDR1 SGHAT, CDR2 FQNNGV. This CDR3 is built from 14 residues. DNA for the CDR3: TGTGCCAGCAGTTGGGACAGCTCTAATCAGCCCCAGCATTTT. Amino acids: CASSWDSSNQPQHF.

In the case of this clone: Within the sample, other DNA sequences also encode this same CDR3. This CDR3 is CASSYGQSSYNEQFF. The CDR3 DNA follows: TGTGCCAGCAGCTACGGGCAGAGCTCCTACAATGAGCAGTTCTTC. The chain combines TRBV2 with TRBJ2-1; D gene unclear. V shed 6 bases and J shed 0 bases, with 12 bases lying between them. The CDR3 loop spans 15 amino acids. Looked up from germline, CDR1 is SNHLY and CDR2 is FYNNEI.

V gene TRBV29-1 combines with J gene TRBJ2-1; 8 bases are shared with TRBD2. V lost 4 bases and J lost 9; bases outside the gene matches: 23. CDR1 and CDR2 from the germline V gene are SQVTM and ANQGSEA. The CDR3 spans 18 residues. CDR3 sequence: CSVVFFYSRGAGGTEQFF. The CDR3 nucleotides are TGCAGCGTTGTCTTTTTTTATTCTCGCGGGGCGGGAGGCACTGAGCAGTTCTTC.

This chain joins TRBV7-6 and TRBJ2-6; D is undetermined. This CDR3 region has 13 residues. Germline CDR1 is SGHVS and CDR2 is FNYEAQ. V shed 6 bases and J shed 0 bases, with 3 bases lying between them. This CDR3 reads CASRGSGANVLTF. The CDR3 DNA is TGTGCCAGCAGAGGCTCTGGGGCCAACGTCCTGACTTTC.

V gene TRBV7-9 combines with J gene TRBJ2-5; perhaps D is TRBD1 or TRBD2 (6 bases each). The CDR3 is 14 amino acids. V shed 7 bases and J shed 5 bases, with 17 bases lying between them. Germline values: CDR1 SEHNR, CDR2 FQNEAQ (reference sequence). The CDR3 reads CASNGGRPRETQYF. The CDR3, as DNA: TGTGCCAGCAACGGGGGCCGGCCTAGGGAGACCCAGTACTTC.